These 26 T cell receptor beta chains share one sample of origin, sequenced in a study of blood T cell repertoires in COVID-19. Only in-frame clones appear in the TCRdb table, and some are missing; sequencing was by immunoSEQ multiplex PCR. The sample includes 300,000 or so clones, about nine tenths seen only once; the top ten take roughly 3.7%. Sample: peripheral blood. All receptors derive from a woman in her thirties or forties with acute or convalescent COVID-19.

The gene calls are TRBV19 and TRBJ2-7; possibly TRBD2 for D (5 bases). Trimming removed 7 bases at V and 6 bases at J, with 7 bases between. Germline V gene data show CDR1 as LNHDA and CDR2 as SQIVND (reference sequence). The CDR3 runs to 10 residues. DNA for the CDR3: TGTGCCAGTACCCGGGGCGAGCAGTACGTC. Encoded protein: CASTRGEQYV.

A note on this clone: One junction end disagrees with the germline gene, perhaps due to a read error. The chain employs TRBV7-9 and TRBJ1-1; 7 bases are a match to TRBD1. Per the germline V gene, CDR1 is SEHNR and CDR2 is FQNEAQ (reference sequence). This CDR3 contains 13 residues. For the CDR3, the DNA is TGTGCCAGCACCTTACAGGGGTACGCTGAAGCTTTCTTT. Translation gives CASTLQGYAEAFF.

V is TRBV2 and J is TRBJ1-3; 8 bases are a match to TRBD1. The length of the CDR3 is 14 residues. V trimming: 4 bases; J trimming: 4 bases; junction bases outside the gene matches: 3. Germline V lookup: CDR1 SNHLY, CDR2 FYNNEI. This CDR3 reads CASSGQGNGNTIYF. CDR3 nucleotide sequence: TGTGCCAGCAGTGGACAGGGGAACGGAAACACCATATATTTT.

The genes are TRBV4-1 and TRBJ2-3, with TRBD1 matching 9 bases. This CDR3 is built from 15 residues. Germline assignment: CDR1 MGHRA and CDR2 YSYEKL. The V segment lost 3 bases and the J segment 4 bases; nucleotides outside the gene matches: 5. CDR3 residues: CASSQTGTGPDTQYF. CDR3 nucleotides: TGCGCCAGCAGCCAGACCGGGACAGGGCCAGATACGCAGTATTTT.

This chain links TRBV6-6 with TRBJ1-6, with TRBD1 matching 8 bases. Per the germline V gene, CDR1 is MNHNY and CDR2 is SVGAGI (reference sequence). This CDR3 is built from 14 residues. V shed 4 bases and J 10 bases; nucleotides not matched to a gene: 6. This chain's CDR3 is CASSLGQGGSPLHF. The CDR3 nucleotides read TGTGCCAGCAGTTTAGGACAGGGAGGCTCACCCCTCCACTTT.

This clone has just a few counts. V usage is TRBV27 and J usage is TRBJ1-2, with D possibly matching TRBD1 (5 bases). Between the trimmed V and J ends, which lost 6 bases and 4 bases, there was a span of 12 bases. This CDR3 is 13 amino acids long. Germline V lookup: CDR1 MNHEY, CDR2 SMNVEV (reference sequence). The CDR3 nucleotides read TGTGCCAGCAGGCCTTCAGGGTCCTATGGCTACACCTTC. As protein: CASRPSGSYGYTF.

The rearrangement uses TRBV27 and TRBJ1-1, with 8 bases fitting TRBD1. The trim removed 3 bases at V and 2 bases at J, leaving 2 bases unmatched. Germline CDR1 is MNHEY and CDR2 is SMNVEV (reference sequence). This CDR3 comprises 14 residues. CDR3 residues: CASSFGTGNTEAFF. The CDR3, as DNA: TGTGCCAGCAGTTTCGGGACAGGAAACACTGAAGCTTTCTTT.

This clone has only one observation. The rearrangement joins TRBV9 to TRBJ1-2; 8 bases fit TRBD1. The germline CDR1 and CDR2 sequences are SGDLS and YYNGEE. CDR3 length equals 14 residues. V shed 3 bases and J 7 bases; nucleotides not matched to a gene: 8. The CDR3 region has the DNA TGTGCCAGCAGCGGGAGTACCGGGACAGGTGGCTACACCTTC. This gives the protein CASSGSTGTGGYTF. Supplemented by reference TRBV9 and TRBJ1-2, the full variable domain reads DSGVTQTPKHLITATGQRVTLRCSPRSGDLSVYWYQQSLDQGLQFLIQYYNGEERAKGNILERFSAQQFPDLHSELNLSSLELGDSALYFCASSGSTGTGGYTFGSGTRLTVV.

The chain carries TRBV28 and TRBJ1-2, with D maybe TRBD1 (5 bases). V was pared by 5 bases and J by 4 bases, with 17 bases between. Germline loops: CDR1 MDHEN, CDR2 SYDVKM. The CDR3 sequence is 15 residues long. The CDR3 nucleotides read TGTGCCAGCAGTGGGGGGAGCCCGATCTCCTATGGCTACACCTTC. It specifies CASSGGSPISYGYTF.

The chain employs TRBV19 and TRBJ1-4; 10 bases are shared with TRBD1. The CDR3 totals 17 residues. Germline V gives CDR1 LNHDA, CDR2 SQIVND (reference sequence). With 3 bases clipped from V and 4 bases from J, the junction kept 8 bases outside the gene matches. As DNA, the CDR3 is TGTGCCAGTAGTATTACCGGGACAGGGGCTCTTAATGAAAAACTGTTTTTT. Amino acids: CASSITGTGALNEKLFF.

CDR3 bases: TGTGCCAGCAGTGACGGGACAGGCTCTGGAAACACCATATATTTT. The encoded protein is CASSDGTGSGNTIYF. The gene calls are TRBV6-4 and TRBJ1-3; 8 nucleotides line up with TRBD1. The trim removed 2 bases at V and 0 bases at J, leaving 0 bases unmatched. CDR3 length: 15 amino acids. The V gene's germline CDR1 is MRHNA and CDR2 SNTAGT.

The chain carries TRBV9 and TRBJ2-1; 10 bases match TRBD1. In germline, CDR1 is SGDLS, CDR2 YYNGEE. The V and J ends lost 3 bases and 8 bases, in that order; junction bases with no gene match: 2. The CDR3 length is 13 residues. CDR3 in amino acids: CASSEGTGDEQFF. The CDR3 nucleotides are TGTGCCAGCAGCGAGGGGACAGGGGATGAGCAGTTCTTC.

The chain links TRBV11-3 to TRBJ2-1, with 14 bases lining up with TRBD2. Germline CDR1 SGHNT, CDR2 YENEEA. Trimming took 2 bases from V and 4 from J; bases not matched to a gene: 7. This CDR3 is built from 18 residues. CDR3 sequence reads: CASSLKGLAGEPYNEQFF. DNA for the CDR3: TGTGCCAGCAGCTTAAAGGGACTAGCGGGGGAACCATACAATGAGCAGTTCTTC.

The V call is TRBV6-2 or TRBV6-3, the J call TRBJ2-1; 11 nucleotides agree with TRBD1. The CDR3 has 17 amino acids. V trimming: 0 bases; J trimming: 5 bases; junction bases outside the gene matches: 6. The germline CDR1 and CDR2 sequences are MNHEY and SVGEGT. CDR3 protein: CASSYSRDRGSNNEQFF. In DNA form, the CDR3 reads TGTGCCAGCAGTTACTCCCGGGACAGGGGGTCAAACAATGAGCAGTTCTTC.

The chain links TRBV7-2 to TRBJ1-1; D call uncertain. Between the trimmed V and J ends, which lost 2 bases and 0 bases, there was a span of 7 bases. Germline V gives CDR1 SGHTA, CDR2 FQGNSA. This CDR3 is 14 amino acids long. CDR3 nucleotides: TGTGCCAGCAGCTTACTGCGGATGAACACTGAAGCTTTCTTT. It is translated as CASSLLRMNTEAFF.

V and J are TRBV6-5 and TRBJ1-2; a possible D gene is TRBD1 (6 bases). Germline V lookup: CDR1 MNHEY, CDR2 SVGAGI. The length of the CDR3 is 13 residues. V was shortened by 6 bases and J by 8 bases, with 16 bases between the two germline ends. As DNA, the CDR3 is TGTGCCAGCAGCCCAGAGGGGGAAGGGGGCTACACCTTC. Translating gives CASSPEGEGGYTF.

The rearrangement joins TRBV12-1 to TRBJ2-3; TRBD1 is the table's D call, not checked against the DNA. TRBV12-1 is recorded as a pseudogene. The CDR3 has 14 amino acids. The chain's CDR3 is CASSPVGDTDTQYF. The CDR3 DNA reads TGTGCCAGCAGCCCCGTAGGGGACACAGATACGCAGTATTTT.

This clone was recorded a few times. The chain uses TRBV7-8 and TRBJ1-5, with D perhaps matching TRBD1 (5 bases). This CDR3 region has 14 residues. Per the germline V gene, CDR1 is SGHVS and CDR2 is FQNEAQ. Trimming shortened V by 5 bases and J by 4 bases, and 12 bases separated the two germline ends. For the CDR3, the DNA is TGTGCCAGCAGCCCCGACGGGGGAAATCAGCCCCAGCATTTT. This sequence encodes CASSPDGGNQPQHF. Combining the CDR3 with reference TRBV7-8 and TRBJ1-5 gives the whole variable domain GAGVSQSPRYKVAKRGQDVALRCDPISGHVSLFWYQQALGQGPEFLTYFQNEAQLDKSGLPSDRFFAERPEGSVSTLKIQRTQQEDSAVYLCASSPDGGNQPQHFGDGTRLSIL.

J is TRBJ2-5 and V is TRBV29-1; 7 bases map to TRBD1. V lost 4 bases, J lost 2 bases, and 4 bases stayed unmatched. CDR3 length: 13 residues. Germline values: CDR1 SQVTM, CDR2 ANQGSEA. CDR3 residues: CSVVKGAQETQYF. The CDR3 DNA sequence: TGCAGCGTTGTCAAGGGGGCACAAGAGACCCAGTACTTC.

The V gene is TRBV10-2, the J gene TRBJ1-1; D remains ambiguous. V dropped 0 bases and J dropped 0 bases, with 23 bases sitting between them. The V gene's germline CDR1 is WSHSY and CDR2 SAAADI. The CDR3 runs to 20 residues. This CDR3 reads CASSESTRRGLITMNTEAFF. Here the CDR3 DNA reads TGCGCCAGCAGTGAGTCGACTCGGAGAGGGCTGATCACAATGAACACTGAAGCTTTCTTT.

This clone was recorded once. The chain combines TRBV6-5 with TRBJ2-1; tentative D call: TRBD1 (5 bases). Germline-derived CDR1 and CDR2 are MNHEY and SVGAGI. The length of the CDR3 is 13 residues. V was pared by 1 base and J by 6 bases, with 7 bases between. The CDR3 reads CASSYLQANEQFF. In DNA form, the CDR3 reads TGTGCCAGCAGTTACTTACAGGCCAATGAGCAGTTCTTC.

The chain uses TRBV19 and TRBJ1-1; D is unclear. This CDR3 contains 14 residues. Germline V gives CDR1 LNHDA, CDR2 SQIVND (reference sequence). Trimming removed 5 bases at V and 5 bases at J, with 15 bases between. CDR3 in amino acids: CASSPEYSGTEAFF. CDR3 DNA: TGTGCCAGTAGTCCTGAATACAGTGGAACTGAAGCTTTCTTT.

The V gene is TRBV19, the J gene TRBJ1-1, with TRBD1 matching over 8 bases. CDR1 LNHDA and CDR2 SQIVND come from the germline V gene (reference sequence). V lost 8 bases and J lost 0; bases outside the gene matches: 5. The CDR3 is made up of 14 amino acids. The CDR3 protein is CASWTGLLNTEAFF. In DNA form, the CDR3 reads TGTGCCAGTTGGACAGGGCTCCTGAACACTGAAGCTTTCTTT.

CDR3 in DNA: TGTGCCAGAAGCTTGGAGCGGGGGCGACCAGATACGCAGTATTTT. Protein: CARSLERGRPDTQYF. This chain joins TRBV5-3 and TRBJ2-3, with TRBD2 matching over 8 bases. TRBV5-3 is annotated as an ORF whose role is uncertain. Unmatched junction bases numbered 4, after V lost 0 bases and J lost 4 bases. The CDR3 loop spans 15 amino acids.

Here the CDR3 reads CASSFERANYGYTF. CDR3 bases: TGCGCCAGCAGCTTCGAGAGAGCTAACTATGGCTACACCTTC. V gene TRBV5-1 combines with J gene TRBJ1-2; unclear D gene. The CDR3 spans 14 residues. Germline CDR1 and CDR2: SGHRS and YFSETQ. Trimming took 2 bases from V and 0 from J, leaving 8 bases between them. Using reference TRBV5-1 and TRBJ1-2 for the parts outside the CDR3, the full variable domain is KAGVTQTPRYLIKTRGQQVTLSCSPISGHRSVSWYQQTPGQGLQFLFEYFSETQRNKGNFPGRFSGRQFSNSRSEMNVSTLELGDSALYLCASSFERANYGYTFGSGTRLTVV.

The gene calls are TRBV9 and TRBJ1-2, with D possibly TRBD1 on 5 matching bases. The V gene's germline CDR1 is SGDLS and CDR2 YYNGEE. This CDR3 has 12 residues. Trimming stripped 3 bases from V and 6 bases from J, with 9 bases between. CDR3 DNA sequence: TGTGCCAGCAGCGGGGGAGGGGATGGCTACACCTTC. Amino acids: CASSGGGDGYTF.